The 9 T cell receptor beta chains below all came from one sample that was sequenced in a study of cytomegalovirus exposure and HLA in healthy donors. With 60 Vbeta and 13 Jbeta primers, the PCR was carried out. Assay used: immunoSEQ multiplex PCR; TCRdb lists only in-frame clones, some missing. The sample holds some 100,000 clones; approximately 72% are singletons and the top ten take roughly 15%. Sequencing input: PBMCs. The source of these receptors is a male donor in good health and CMV-seropositive.

As concerns this clone: At one of its ends the junction is not consistent with the germline gene, which may arise from a read error. The sample carries other DNA sequences with the same CDR3. V and J are TRBV5-4 and TRBJ1-5; 8 nucleotides agree with TRBD1. Looked up from germline, CDR1 is SGHNT and CDR2 is YYREEE (reference sequence). This CDR3 is 16 amino acids long. The CDR3 DNA reads as TGTGCCAGCAGCTTGGGAGGTCCAGGGGGCAATCAGCCCCAGCATTTC. Translated, it gives CASSLGGPGGNQPQHF.

This chain connects TRBV6-5 to TRBJ2-7; 9 bases are shared with TRBD1. The V gene's germline CDR1 is MNHEY and CDR2 SVGAGI. The ends lost 6 bases at V and 5 bases at J; junction bases unmatched: 5. This CDR3 contains 13 residues. This chain's CDR3 is CASRGTGTNEQYF. The CDR3 coding sequence is TGTGCCAGCAGGGGGACAGGGACCAACGAGCAGTACTTC.

The genes are TRBV6-5 and TRBJ1-1; tentatively, D is TRBD1 (6 bases). CDR1 MNHEY and CDR2 SVGAGI come from the germline V gene. The CDR3 length is 13 residues. With 3 bases removed from V and 10 bases from J, the gap between germline ends came to 15 bases. In DNA form, the CDR3 reads TGTGCCAGCAGTTATGAGGGGGGGGTGATAGCTTTCTTT. Translated: CASSYEGGVIAFF.

CDR3 in amino acids: CSAGGLQETQYF. In DNA form, the CDR3 reads TGCAGCGCTGGGGGCCTCCAAGAGACCCAGTACTTC. The rearrangement uses TRBV29-1 and TRBJ2-5; D may be TRBD1 (6 bases). The germline V gene encodes CDR1 SQVTM and CDR2 ANQGSEA. The length of the CDR3 is 12 residues. V was shortened by 7 bases and J by 1 base, with 10 bases between the two germline ends.

The chain couples TRBV11-2 to TRBJ2-5; the D is unclear. This CDR3 is built from 13 residues. CDR1 and CDR2 (germline): SGHAT, FQNNGV. The V and J ends lost 5 bases and 0 bases respectively, with 7 bases between them. The CDR3 nucleotides read TGTGCCAGCAGCCTCGCGTACCAAGAGACCCAGTACTTC. It specifies CASSLAYQETQYF.

CDR3 sequence: CASSPQGLRGYTF. The CDR3 DNA sequence: TGTGCCAGCTCACCACAGGGGCTAAGGGGCTACACCTTC. This chain connects TRBV18 to TRBJ1-2; TRBD1 might be the D (5 bases). The V gene's germline CDR1 is KGHSH and CDR2 LQKENI. V was shortened by 1 base and J by 8 bases, with 11 bases between the two germline ends. CDR3 length equals 13 residues.

This rearrangement joins TRBV7-9 to TRBJ1-2, with a tentative D call TRBD1 (5 bases). This CDR3 region has 13 residues. Deletions cut 6 bases from V and 1 base from J, with 9 bases between. Germline CDR1 is SEHNR and CDR2 is FQNEAQ (reference sequence). The CDR3 DNA follows: TGTGCCAGCAGTCCCGACAGTAACTATGGCTACACCTTC. Translated, it gives CASSPDSNYGYTF.

This clone was seen a single time. The chain joins TRBV7-8 to TRBJ1-5; 7 positions match TRBD1. Germline CDR1 and CDR2: SGHVS and FQNEAQ. V trimming: 0 bases; J trimming: 4 bases; junction bases outside the gene matches: 3. This CDR3 has 15 amino acids. The CDR3 sequence: CASSLAGDRNQPQHF. DNA for the CDR3: TGTGCCAGCAGCTTAGCGGGGGACAGAAATCAGCCCCAGCATTTT.

V and J are TRBV11-3 and TRBJ2-5, with 8 bases that match TRBD1. The CDR3 sequence is 14 residues long. V dropped 4 bases and J dropped 4; count of bases not matched to a gene: 5. Per germline, CDR1 SGHNT and CDR2 YENEEA. CDR3 coding DNA: TGTGCCAGCAGCTCAAGGACAGGGCTAGAGACCCAGTACTTC. This sequence encodes CASSSRTGLETQYF. The whole variable domain, remainder taken from reference TRBV11-3 and TRBJ2-5, is EAGVVQSPRYKIIEKKQPVAFWCNPISGHNTLYWYLQNLGQGPELLIRYENEEAVDDSQLPKDRFSAERLKGVDSTLKIQPAELGDSAVYLCASSSRTGLETQYFGPGTRLLVL.